This TCR beta chain derives from a study of blood T cell repertoires in COVID-19. For the study at large: T cells, B-cell-depleted T cells, or PBMCs provided the cDNA or gDNA that served as material.

As processed by the authors: It was from reference gene primer amplification that nucleated cell counts were estimated. Some clones are missing from TCRdb's copy, which holds only in-frame ones; the method was immunoSEQ multiplex PCR. The V and J calls and the clone size are those of that table, but D and trimming were determined from the DNA. Of roughly 180,000 clones listed, roughly 80% are singletons. Participants were placed into cohorts based on the clinical history they reported. Recovered Cohort 3 donors showed two negative PCRs, clearance, or symptom resolution. The CDR3 consists of 14 residues. Germline V gene data show CDR1 as SQVTM and CDR2 as ANQGSEA. The junction had 6 bases not matched to a gene; V was cut back by 3 bases and J by 6 bases.

The receptor comes from a woman between 50 and 59 years old who had recovered from COVID-19. Sequencing used PBMCs or T cells enriched from blood (not recorded which). This chain joins TRBV29-1 and TRBJ2-1, with 9 bases fitting TRBD1. The chain's CDR3 is CSVDGTGFVNEQFF. Written as DNA, the CDR3 is TGCAGCGTTGACGGGACAGGGTTTGTCAATGAGCAGTTCTTC.